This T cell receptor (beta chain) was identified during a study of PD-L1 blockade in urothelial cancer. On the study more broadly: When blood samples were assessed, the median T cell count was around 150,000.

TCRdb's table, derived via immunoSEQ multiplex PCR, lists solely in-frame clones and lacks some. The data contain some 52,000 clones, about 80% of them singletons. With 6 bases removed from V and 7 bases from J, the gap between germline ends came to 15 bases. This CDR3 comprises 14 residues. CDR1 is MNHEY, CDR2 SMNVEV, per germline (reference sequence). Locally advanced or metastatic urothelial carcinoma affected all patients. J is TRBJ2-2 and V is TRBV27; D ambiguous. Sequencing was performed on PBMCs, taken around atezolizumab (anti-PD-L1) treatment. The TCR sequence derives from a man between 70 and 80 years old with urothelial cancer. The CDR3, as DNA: TGTGCCAGCAGCCAGCCATTTCGAGGCGGGGAGCTGTTTTTT. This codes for CASSQPFRGGELFF.